The present T cell receptor beta chain was sequenced within a study of shared clonotypes between healthy human individuals. Study in general: CD4 naive and memory got three plates each, CD8 naive two, CD8 memory one. General study findings and limits: Relative to memory subsets, naive subsets generally showed larger estimated richness.

Germline CDR1 and CDR2: MNHNY and SVGAGI (reference sequence). This CDR3 has 16 amino acids. V was trimmed by 6 bases and J by 0 bases, leaving 15 bases between them. The repertoire was sequenced with immunoSEQ multiplex PCR; TCRdb's copy has only in-frame clones and lacks some. Of a few million clones listed, approximately 96% are singletons. CD4+ cells yielded CD45RA+ naive and CD45RA-negative memory subsets. Remarks on this clone: Its antigen is unknown.

Sequencing was performed on naive CD4+ T cells sorted from blood. Subset in this sample: CD45RA+ positively selected. The receptor's source is a man younger than 35 in good health. V usage is TRBV6-6 and J usage is TRBJ2-4; D not resolved. CDR3 amino acids: CASSAVAQLAKNIQYF. Here the CDR3 DNA reads TGTGCCAGCAGCGCTGTGGCGCAACTAGCCAAAAACATTCAGTACTTC.